This T cell receptor beta chain was retrieved from a study of blood T cell repertoires in COVID-19. Looked up from germline, CDR1 is SGHNT and CDR2 is YYREEE (reference sequence). The CDR3 covers 12 residues. Trimming took 4 bases from V and 4 from J, leaving 8 bases between them. The assay was immunoSEQ multiplex PCR, and TCRdb's table has in-frame clones only and misses some. Altogether around 220,000 clones are present, around 91% being singletons, with the ten largest covering around 15%. The sample comprised PBMCs or T cells enriched from blood (not recorded which). The V gene is TRBV5-4, the J gene TRBJ1-1; possibly TRBD1 for D (6 bases). This clonotype was sampled from a young man who had been exposed to COVID-19. The CDR3 sequence is CASSTDSTEAFF. The CDR3 DNA reads as TGTGCCAGCAGCACGGACAGCACTGAAGCTTTCTTT.